These 8 T cell receptor beta chains were sequenced from one sample in a study of yellow fever vaccine responses in identical twins. TCRdb re-called the RT-PCR reads with MiXCR, one entry per CDR3 protein. This sample carries about 16,000 distinct CDR3 sequences, 82% of them seen once, and the ten largest clones take more than 1.5%. The sequencing here drew on T cells from blood (PBMCs), unsorted or a sorted subset (not recorded which), taken before or after yellow fever vaccination (not recorded which). The receptors were sampled from a woman younger than 30 who received the yellow fever vaccine.

This chain connects TRBV20-1 to TRBJ2-7; possibly TRBD1 for D (5 bases). V gave up 0 bases and J gave up 6 bases, with 12 bases separating them. In germline, CDR1 is DFQATT, CDR2 SNEGSKA (reference sequence). The CDR3 spans 13 residues. The CDR3 spells CSARDQGISEQYF. DNA of the CDR3: TGCAGTGCTAGAGACCAGGGTATCTCCGAGCAGTACTTC.

The rearrangement uses TRBV20-1 and TRBJ1-1; no reliable D call. CDR1 and CDR2 from the germline V gene are DFQATT and SNEGSKA (reference sequence). Trimming took 5 bases from V and 0 from J, leaving 13 bases between them. This CDR3 has 14 amino acids. The CDR3 spells CSALTQWMNTEAFF. In nucleotides, the CDR3 is TGCAGTGCTCTGACCCAATGGATGAACACTGAAGCTTTCTTT.

The rearrangement joins TRBV29-1 to TRBJ1-4; D perhaps matches TRBD1 (5 bases). Germline V gene data show CDR1 as SQVTM and CDR2 as ANQGSEA. V gave up 6 bases and J gave up 7 bases, with 9 bases separating them. The CDR3 runs to 11 residues. CDR3 sequence (DNA): TGCAGCGTAACCCAGGGTGAAAAACTGTTTTTT. It yields the protein CSVTQGEKLFF.

This chain joins TRBV4-3 and TRBJ2-1; TRBD2 might be the D (6 bases). Germline CDR1 reads LGHNA; CDR2 reads YSLEER. V was trimmed by 0 bases and J by 3 bases, leaving 12 bases between them. The CDR3 is made up of 16 amino acids. The CDR3 spells CASSQDVTGGYNEQFF. The CDR3 DNA reads as TGCGCCAGCAGCCAAGATGTTACCGGGGGCTACAATGAGCAGTTCTTC.

The rearrangement joins TRBV11-2 to TRBJ2-4; 10 nucleotides agree with TRBD1. The length of the CDR3 is 17 residues. Looked up from germline, CDR1 is SGHAT and CDR2 is FQNNGV. The V segment lost 5 bases and the J segment 3 bases; nucleotides outside the gene matches: 10. DNA of the CDR3: TGTGCCAGCAGCAGAGGGGGGACAGGGGCGGACAAAAACATTCAGTACTTC. This encodes CASSRGGTGADKNIQYF.

V and J are TRBV12-3 or TRBV12-4 and TRBJ2-5; D gene unclear. This CDR3 contains 14 residues. Trimming removed 1 base from V and 2 bases from J, with 8 bases in between. The CDR3 reads CASSLGGYQETQYF. Written as DNA, the CDR3 is TGTGCCAGCAGTTTAGGAGGCTATCAAGAGACCCAGTACTTC.

V usage is TRBV11-2 and J usage is TRBJ2-1, with D perhaps being TRBD1 or TRBD2 (5 bases each). Germline CDR1 is SGHAT and CDR2 is FQNNGV. The CDR3 covers 16 residues. Deletions cut 5 bases from V and 1 base from J, with 15 bases between. CDR3 DNA: TGTGCCAGCAGCCCAACGGGTGGGGGTTCCTACAATGAGCAGTTCTTC. Translated, it gives CASSPTGGGSYNEQFF.

The genes are TRBV30 and TRBJ2-1; 7 bases match TRBD1. The CDR3 spans 14 residues. Germline trimming cut 5 bases from V and 4 bases from J; bases unmatched to any gene: 8. The germline gives CDR1 GTSNPN, CDR2 SVGIG (reference sequence). In nucleotides, the CDR3 is TGTGCCTGGGACCGGGACAGACGTTACAATGAGCAGTTCTTC. Translation gives CAWDRDRRYNEQFF.